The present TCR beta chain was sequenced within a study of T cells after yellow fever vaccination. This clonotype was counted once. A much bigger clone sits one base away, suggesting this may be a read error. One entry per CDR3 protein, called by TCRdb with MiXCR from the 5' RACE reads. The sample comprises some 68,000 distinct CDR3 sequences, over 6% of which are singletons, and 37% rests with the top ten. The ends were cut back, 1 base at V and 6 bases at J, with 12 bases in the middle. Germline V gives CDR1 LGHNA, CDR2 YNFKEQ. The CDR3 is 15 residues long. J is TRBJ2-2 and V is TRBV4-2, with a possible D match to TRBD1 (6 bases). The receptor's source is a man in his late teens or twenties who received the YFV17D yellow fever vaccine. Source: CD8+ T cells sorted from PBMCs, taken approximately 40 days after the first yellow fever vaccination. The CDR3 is CASSQGTQGPGELFF. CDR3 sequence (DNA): TGTGCCAGCAGCCAAGGGACACAGGGTCCCGGGGAGCTGTTTTTT.